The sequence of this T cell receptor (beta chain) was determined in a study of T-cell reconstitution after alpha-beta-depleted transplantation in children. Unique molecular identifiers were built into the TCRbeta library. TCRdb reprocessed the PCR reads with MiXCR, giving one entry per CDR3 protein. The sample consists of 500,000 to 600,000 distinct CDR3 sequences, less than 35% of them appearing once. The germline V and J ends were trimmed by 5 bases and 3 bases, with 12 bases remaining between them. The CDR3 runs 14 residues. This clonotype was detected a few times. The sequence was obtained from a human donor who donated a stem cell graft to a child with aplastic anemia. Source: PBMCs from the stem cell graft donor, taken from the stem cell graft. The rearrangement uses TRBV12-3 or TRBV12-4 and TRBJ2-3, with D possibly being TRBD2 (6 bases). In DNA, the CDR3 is TGTGCCAGCAGTCCGGAGGGCCGGACAGATACGCAGTATTTT. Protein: CASSPEGRTDTQYF.